This T cell receptor beta chain was identified in a study of OX40 agonist ivuxolimab in advanced cancers. Only in-frame clones appear in the TCRdb table, and some are missing; sequencing was by immunoSEQ multiplex PCR. The sample consists of about 100,000 clones, around 96% of them appearing once. Here the sequenced sample was CD4+ or CD8+ T cells sorted from blood, taken in a trial of the OX40 agonist ivuxolimab. The clonotype was recovered from an adult with an advanced solid tumor such as melanoma, head and neck, liver or kidney cancer.

The CDR3 nucleotides are TGTGCCAGCAGTTTATCGACGGGGGTGGCAGATACGCAGTATTTT. This sequence encodes CASSLSTGVADTQYF. The chain uses TRBV27 and TRBJ2-3; the D gene is possibly TRBD2 (6 bases). The V end lost 0 bases, the J end lost 4 bases, and 11 bases lay between the germline ends. The CDR3 loop spans 15 amino acids. Per germline, CDR1 MNHEY and CDR2 SMNVEV (reference sequence).